This T cell receptor beta chain appears in the sequencing data of a study of blood T cell repertoires in COVID-19. In this sample, this clone turned up once. Original processing notes: Estimated nucleated cell counts came from reference gene primer amplification. The data were produced by immunoSEQ multiplex PCR, yet TCRdb's version contains in-frame clones alone and is incomplete. V and J calls and clone size follow that table, whereas D and trimming were derived from the DNA. The sample lists around 120,000 clones; 70% to 80% were seen once. The CDR3 extends over 16 amino acids. Trimming removed 3 bases from V and 7 bases from J; junction bases left unmatched: 11. The germline V gene has CDR1 LNHDA and CDR2 SQIVND (reference sequence).

The chain links TRBV19 to TRBJ1-1; 10 bases line up with TRBD1. This TCR derives from a man in his 70s with acute or convalescent COVID-19. Material: peripheral blood. CDR3 region: CASSIPPWTGGGEAFF. The CDR3 DNA reads TGTGCCAGTAGTATCCCCCCCTGGACAGGGGGGGGTGAAGCTTTCTTT.